This T cell receptor beta chain was identified during a study of blood T cells in healthy people across ages. General observations from the study: It was not possible, with unsorted PBMCs, to conclusively compare naive and antigen-experienced cells. CMV status of donors was not determined, possibly confounding expanded clonotype changes.

Whenever a sample was processed, at least 6 million PBMCs were isolated. CDR3 size: 12 residues. V shed 4 bases and J shed 5 bases, with 10 bases lying between them. CDR1 and CDR2 (germline): SGDLS, YYNGEE. Details on this clonotype: The antigen is not known.

Primers used in a second PCR of roughly 6 to 11 cycles were a sample-barcoded 5' primer and a J-beta primer mix. TCRdb used MiXCR to reprocess the 5' RACE reads, holding one entry per CDR3 protein. The sample includes under 2 million distinct CDR3 sequences, almost 35% of them seen just once. The TCR originated in a woman aged 25 to 45 in good health. Sequencing used blood. The chain recombines TRBV9 with TRBJ2-7, with D hard to call. The CDR3 DNA follows: TGTGCCAGCAGCCCCGCCGGGCACGAGCAGTACTTC. Amino acid sequence: CASSPAGHEQYF. The full variable domain, completed using reference TRBV9 and TRBJ2-7, is DSGVTQTPKHLITATGQRVTLRCSPRSGDLSVYWYQQSLDQGLQFLIQYYNGEERAKGNILERFSAQQFPDLHSELNLSSLELGDSALYFCASSPAGHEQYFGPGTRLTVT.